Shown below are 19 T cell receptor beta chains from a single sample sequenced in a study of blood T cell repertoires in COVID-19. Sequencing used immunoSEQ multiplex PCR; TCRdb keeps in-frame clones, though not all of them. Here the sample spans 250,000 or so clones, around 89% being singletons. Sequenced material: PBMCs or T cells enriched from blood (not recorded which). The receptors were gathered from a man aged 35-49 years who had recovered from COVID-19.

The J gene is TRBJ2-3, the V gene TRBV27, with 8 bases identical to TRBD2. V was pared by 1 base and J by 4 bases, with 13 bases of the junction left unmatched. The CDR3 loop spans 18 amino acids. CDR1 and CDR2 (germline): MNHEY, SMNVEV (reference sequence). The CDR3: CASSLLFEYLAGSDTQYF. DNA of the CDR3: TGTGCCAGCAGTTTATTATTTGAGTATCTAGCGGGTTCAGATACGCAGTATTTT.

The chain couples TRBV24-1 to TRBJ2-7; 12 bases fit TRBD2. Germline-derived CDR1 and CDR2 are KGHDR and SFDVKD. V gave up 3 bases and J gave up 2 bases; unmatched junction bases: 4. The CDR3 loop spans 16 amino acids. This chain's CDR3 is CATSDPGLAGTYEQYF. The DNA of the CDR3 is TGTGCCACCAGTGATCCCGGACTAGCGGGAACCTACGAGCAGTACTTC.

This clone showed up just once. The chain uses TRBV10-2 and TRBJ1-5; 9 positions match TRBD1. Germline V lookup: CDR1 WSHSY, CDR2 SAAADI. The length of the CDR3 is 15 residues. The V and J ends lost 6 bases and 0 bases, in that order; junction bases with no gene match: 3. CDR3: CASRPGQGSNQPQHF. DNA for the CDR3: TGCGCCAGCAGACCGGGACAGGGTAGCAATCAGCCCCAGCATTTT.

This clone showed up just a few times. The chain uses TRBV5-1 and TRBJ2-7, with TRBD2 matching 8 bases. The length of the CDR3 is 13 residues. V shed 4 bases, J shed 0 bases, and the junction held 0 bases outside the gene matches. CDR1 SGHRS and CDR2 YFSETQ come from the germline V gene. The CDR3 coding sequence is TGCGCCAGCAGCCGGGGGGGCTCCTACGAGCAGTACTTC. Its translation: CASSRGGSYEQYF.

The rearrangement links TRBV7-9 to TRBJ2-3; D call uncertain. The CDR3 runs 13 residues. Trimming took 3 bases from V and 4 from J, leaving 8 bases between them. The germline CDR1 and CDR2 sequences are SEHNR and FQNEAQ (reference sequence). DNA for the CDR3: TGTGCCAGCAGCTTTTCGGGTGCAGATACGCAGTATTTT. Translating it yields CASSFSGADTQYF.

The chain has TRBV28 and TRBJ2-7, with no clear D. V was trimmed by 1 base and J by 7 bases, leaving 5 bases between them. The CDR3 is 11 amino acids. Germline V lookup: CDR1 MDHEN, CDR2 SYDVKM. As DNA, the CDR3 is TGTGCCAGCAGTTTATATTATGAGCAGTACTTC. This encodes CASSLYYEQYF.

The V call is TRBV10-3, the J call TRBJ2-1; 15 positions agree with TRBD2. The length of the CDR3 is 16 residues. Unmatched junction bases numbered 3, after V lost 2 bases and J lost 7 bases. Germline V CDR1 and CDR2: ENHRY, SYGVKD. CDR3 bases: TGTGCCATCAGTGAGAGGACTAGCGGGGGGGCTAATGAGCAGTTCTTC. Encoded protein: CAISERTSGGANEQFF.

In the case of this clone: In the same sample, other DNA sequences code for this CDR3. The chain is built from TRBV19 and TRBJ2-7; the match to TRBD2 covers 7 bases. The J segment lost 3 bases and the V segment lost 4 bases, leaving 0 bases of the junction unmatched. The CDR3 is 12 amino acids. Per the germline V gene, CDR1 is LNHDA and CDR2 is SQIVND (reference sequence). This CDR3 reads CASSTSGYEQYF. For the CDR3, the DNA is TGTGCCAGTAGTACTAGCGGCTACGAGCAGTACTTC. Looking up the rest from reference TRBV19 and TRBJ2-7 gives the full variable domain: DGGITQSPKYLFRKEGQNVTLSCEQNLNHDAMYWYRQDPGQGLRLIYYSQIVNDFQKGDIAEGYSVSREKKESFPLTVTSAQKNPTAFYLCASSTSGYEQYFGPGTRLTVT.

This clone was seen a single time. J is TRBJ1-5 and V is TRBV21-1. TRBV21-1 is tagged as a pseudogene. This CDR3 has 13 amino acids. The CDR3 region is CASSKGRYQPQHF. CDR3 DNA sequence: TGTGCCAGCAGCAAAGGCCGGTATCAGCCCCAGCATTTT.

This chain connects TRBV6-6 to TRBJ1-2, with D unclear. The CDR3 has 15 amino acids. Germline values: CDR1 MNHNY, CDR2 SVGAGI (reference sequence). Trimming took off 2 bases at V and 0 bases at J, with 10 bases between the two ends. CDR3 nucleotide sequence: TGTGCCAGCAGTTACCCCACAACAGCTAACTATGGCTACACCTTC. Protein sequence: CASSYPTTANYGYTF.

The rearrangement uses TRBV9 and TRBJ1-6, with D perhaps matching TRBD1 (5 bases). Germline CDR1 reads SGDLS; CDR2 reads YYNGEE. V was shortened by 0 bases and J by 15 bases, with 16 bases between the two germline ends. The CDR3 runs 14 residues. The CDR3 nucleotides read TGTGCCAGCAGCGTAGGTCAGGGTAATTCGCTCCTCCACTTT. This translates into CASSVGQGNSLLHF. Supplemented by reference TRBV9 and TRBJ1-6, the full variable domain reads DSGVTQTPKHLITATGQRVTLRCSPRSGDLSVYWYQQSLDQGLQFLIQYYNGEERAKGNILERFSAQQFPDLHSELNLSSLELGDSALYFCASSVGQGNSLLHFGNGTRLTVT.

The chain employs TRBV11-3 and TRBJ2-7; tentatively, D is TRBD1 (5 bases). The CDR3 loop spans 13 amino acids. The V and J ends lost 5 bases and 0 bases respectively, with 8 bases between them. Germline V gives CDR1 SGHNT, CDR2 YENEEA. The CDR3 protein is CASSPDNSYEQYF. The CDR3 DNA is TGTGCCAGCAGCCCGGACAACTCCTACGAGCAGTACTTC. Filled out from reference TRBV11-3 and TRBJ2-7, the complete variable domain reads EAGVVQSPRYKIIEKKQPVAFWCNPISGHNTLYWYLQNLGQGPELLIRYENEEAVDDSQLPKDRFSAERLKGVDSTLKIQPAELGDSAVYLCASSPDNSYEQYFGPGTRLTVT.

The CDR3 DNA reads TGTGCCAGCAGCGAGGACAGGGTCCCCGTCACTGAAGCTTTCTTT. This sequence encodes CASSEDRVPVTEAFF. The V call is TRBV7-3, the J call TRBJ1-1; 8 nucleotides align to TRBD1. The trim removed 5 bases at V and 4 bases at J, leaving 9 bases unmatched. Germline V lookup: CDR1 SGHTA, CDR2 FQGTGA. This CDR3 comprises 15 residues. The full variable domain, completed using reference TRBV7-3 and TRBJ1-1, is GAGVSQTPSNKVTEKGKYVELRCDPISGHTALYWYRQSLGQGPEFLIYFQGTGAADDSGLPNDRFFAVRPEGSVSTLKIQRTERGDSAVYLCASSEDRVPVTEAFFGQGTRLTVV.

The genes are TRBV9 and TRBJ1-1; unclear D gene. Looked up from germline, CDR1 is SGDLS and CDR2 is YYNGEE. The CDR3 totals 15 residues. V dropped 0 bases and J dropped 1 base, with 10 bases sitting between them. This CDR3 is CASSVVPEANTEAFF. The DNA of the CDR3 is TGTGCCAGCAGCGTAGTGCCAGAGGCGAACACTGAAGCTTTCTTT.

This chain joins TRBV30 and TRBJ1-2; no firm D call. Germline V CDR1 and CDR2: GTSNPN, SVGIG (reference sequence). The CDR3 consists of 12 residues. The V end lost 4 bases, the J end lost 5 bases, and 11 bases lay between the germline ends. The CDR3 here is CAWTPGGYGYTF. The DNA of the CDR3 is TGTGCCTGGACCCCCGGTGGTTATGGCTACACCTTC. The full variable domain, its missing parts supplied by reference TRBV30 and TRBJ1-2, is SQTIHQWPATLVQPVGSPLSLECTVEGTSNPNLYWYRQAAGRGLQLLFYSVGIGQISSEVPQNLSASRPQDRQFILSSKKLLLSDSGFYLCAWTPGGYGYTFGSGTRLTVV.

This chain uses TRBV27 with TRBJ2-1; TRBD2 matches at 9 bases. CDR3 length equals 15 residues. With V trimmed by 7 bases and J by 4 bases, 8 bases remained unmatched. CDR1 and CDR2 (germline): MNHEY, SMNVEV (reference sequence). This CDR3 is CASKRLADLYNEQFF. The CDR3 region has the DNA TGTGCCAGCAAAAGACTAGCGGATTTGTACAATGAGCAGTTCTTC.

This chain connects TRBV19 to TRBJ2-5; possible D gene TRBD2, 5 bases. Per germline, CDR1 LNHDA and CDR2 SQIVND (reference sequence). The V end was cut by 4 bases, the J end by 4 bases, with 22 bases between. CDR3 length: 17 amino acids. The DNA of the CDR3 is TGTGCCAGTAGTAAAAAAGAGGGTCTGGATCGTGGAGAGACCCAGTACTTC. Translating it yields CASSKKEGLDRGETQYF.

This clone was recorded once. The chain recombines TRBV2 with TRBJ2-3, with D perhaps matching TRBD1 (5 bases). Trimming cost V 5 bases and J 11 bases, with 11 bases left between them. CDR1 SNHLY and CDR2 FYNNEI come from the germline V gene. This CDR3 spans 11 amino acids. The CDR3 DNA is TGTGCCAGCAGTCCGGACATTGGGCAGTATTTT. It specifies CASSPDIGQYF.

This clone was detected only a few times. The chain joins TRBV28 to TRBJ1-6; the match to TRBD1 covers 9 bases. Losses at the gene ends were 6 bases for V and 10 bases for J; bases not matched to a gene: 10. Germline CDR1 reads MDHEN; CDR2 reads SYDVKM. This CDR3 spans 15 amino acids. The CDR3: CASSTGTGFQSPLHF. CDR3 coding DNA: TGTGCCAGCAGCACCGGGACAGGGTTTCAATCACCCCTCCACTTT. The full variable domain, its missing parts supplied by reference TRBV28 and TRBJ1-6, is DVKVTQSSRYLVKRTGEKVFLECVQDMDHENMFWYRQDPGLGLRLIYFSYDVKMKEKGDIPEGYSVSREKKERFSLILESASTNQTSMYLCASSTGTGFQSPLHFGNGTRLTVT.